The text below deals with one TCR beta chain. Its antigen is not known. This CDR3 has 18 residues. V gave up 3 bases and J gave up 3 bases; unmatched junction bases: 14. Germline CDR1 is ENHRY and CDR2 is SYGVKD. The data stem from a study of T cell repertoires in cytomegalovirus infection. In the study overall: In public TCR beta signatures, there were indications of both CMV infection and matching HLA type.

One entry per CDR3 protein results from TCRdb running MiXCR on the reads. In the table there are roughly 600,000 distinct CDR3 sequences, around 24% of which are singletons. Regarding the study as a whole: In two of eight donors, the top clonotype was HLA-C-restricted CMV-specific. Carriers of CMV and the relevant HLA type were discriminated by public TCR beta frequency.

Sequences were obtained from CD8+ T cells from PBMCs. The receptor's source is a human donor in good health (CMV status not recorded). Some clones in this sample may be carry-over from other donors' samples. The chain recombines TRBV10-3 with TRBJ1-5; TRBD1 aligns across 7 bases. CDR3 sequence reads: CAISDPEGPTGDNQPQHF. The CDR3 DNA sequence: TGTGCCATCAGTGACCCGGAGGGGCCCACAGGGGACAATCAGCCCCAGCATTTT.